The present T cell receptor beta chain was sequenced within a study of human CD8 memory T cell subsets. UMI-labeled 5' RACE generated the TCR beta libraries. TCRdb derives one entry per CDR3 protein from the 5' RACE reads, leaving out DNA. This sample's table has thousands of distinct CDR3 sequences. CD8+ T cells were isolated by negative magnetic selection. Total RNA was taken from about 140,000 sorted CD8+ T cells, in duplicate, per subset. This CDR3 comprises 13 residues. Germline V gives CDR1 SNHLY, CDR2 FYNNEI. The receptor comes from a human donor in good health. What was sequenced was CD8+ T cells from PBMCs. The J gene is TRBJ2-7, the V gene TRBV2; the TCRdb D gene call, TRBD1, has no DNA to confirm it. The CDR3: CASSPTGAYEQYF.